This T cell receptor (beta chain) was observed in a study of CD8 T cells in Susac syndrome. CD8+ and CD4+ blood T cells underwent TCR beta sequencing. The multiple sclerosis controls consisted of treatment-naive patients with relapsing-remitting disease, either stable or active. V lost 0 bases and J 4 bases, leaving 10 bases between the germline ends. CDR3 size: 14 residues. The germline gives CDR1 SGHNT, CDR2 YYREEE (reference sequence). Random-hexamer reverse transcription was applied to roughly 0.5 to 1 ug RNA. immunoSEQ multiplex PCR amplified TCR beta CDR3 across 54 Vbeta, 13 Jbeta. TCRdb analysed the immunoSEQ multiplex PCR reads with MiXCR anew, one entry per CDR3 protein. The data contain a few hundred thousand distinct CDR3 sequences, 85% of them seen just once; the ten biggest clones take up around 0.22%.

The sequenced sample was CD8+ T cells from PBMCs. The rearrangement links TRBV5-4 to TRBJ1-2; no reliable D call. The sequence was obtained from a human donor with multiple sclerosis. CDR3 protein: CASSLVNSLYGYTF. CDR3 nucleotide sequence: TGTGCCAGCAGCTTGGTAAACAGCCTCTATGGCTACACCTTC. The entire variable domain, with the rest obtained from reference TRBV5-4 and TRBJ1-2, is as follows: ETGVTQSPTHLIKTRGQQVTLRCSSQSGHNTVSWYQQALGQGPQFIFQYYREEENGRGNFPPRFSGLQFPNYSSELNVNALELDDSALYLCASSLVNSLYGYTFGSGTRLTVV.